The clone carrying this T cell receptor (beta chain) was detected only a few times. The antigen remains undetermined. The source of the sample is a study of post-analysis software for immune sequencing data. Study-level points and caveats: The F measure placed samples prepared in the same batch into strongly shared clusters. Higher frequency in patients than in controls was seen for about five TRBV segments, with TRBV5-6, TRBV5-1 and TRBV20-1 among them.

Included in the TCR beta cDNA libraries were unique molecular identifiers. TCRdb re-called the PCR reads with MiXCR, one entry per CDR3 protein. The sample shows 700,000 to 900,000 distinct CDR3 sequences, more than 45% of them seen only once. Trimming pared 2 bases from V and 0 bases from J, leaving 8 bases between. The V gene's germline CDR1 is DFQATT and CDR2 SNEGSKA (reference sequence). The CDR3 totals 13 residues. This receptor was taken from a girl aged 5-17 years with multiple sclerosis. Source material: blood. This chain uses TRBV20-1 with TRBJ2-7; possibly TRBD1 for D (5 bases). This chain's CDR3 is CSARSDSSYEQYF. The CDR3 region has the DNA TGCAGTGCTAGAAGTGACAGCTCCTACGAGCAGTACTTC.